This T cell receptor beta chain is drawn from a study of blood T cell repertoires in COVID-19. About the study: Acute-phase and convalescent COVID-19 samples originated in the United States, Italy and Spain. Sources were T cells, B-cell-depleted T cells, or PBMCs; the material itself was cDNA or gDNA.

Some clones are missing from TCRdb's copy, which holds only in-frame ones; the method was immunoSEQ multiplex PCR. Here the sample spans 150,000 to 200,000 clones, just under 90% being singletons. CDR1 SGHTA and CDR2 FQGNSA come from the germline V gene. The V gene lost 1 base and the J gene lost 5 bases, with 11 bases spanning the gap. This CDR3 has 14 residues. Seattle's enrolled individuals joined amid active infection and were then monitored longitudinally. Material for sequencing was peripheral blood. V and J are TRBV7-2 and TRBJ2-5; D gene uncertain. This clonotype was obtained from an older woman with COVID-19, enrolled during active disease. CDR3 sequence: CASSLVSFSETQYF. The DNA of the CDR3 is TGTGCCAGCAGCTTAGTTAGCTTCTCTGAGACCCAGTACTTC.